A single sample gave rise to the 4 T cell receptor beta chains below, sequenced in a study of T cells after yellow fever vaccination. TCRdb passed the 5' RACE reads through MiXCR, listing each CDR3 protein once. The sample shows under 400,000 distinct CDR3 sequences, approximately 10% of them seen only once. The sample here was PBMCs, taken on the day of the first yellow fever vaccination. The receptor set was obtained from a man aged 18 to 30 who received the YFV17D yellow fever vaccine.

This clonotype was counted only a few times. The chain carries TRBV5-1 and TRBJ2-1; 9 bases fit TRBD2. Germline values: CDR1 SGHRS, CDR2 YFSETQ. V lost 4 bases, J lost 5 bases, and 4 bases stayed unmatched. The CDR3 length is 14 residues. The CDR3 DNA reads TGCGCCAGCAGCGGGGGACTAGCTAACAATGAGCAGTTCTTC. It encodes CASSGGLANNEQFF. Complete variable domain (other parts from reference TRBV5-1 and TRBJ2-1): KAGVTQTPRYLIKTRGQQVTLSCSPISGHRSVSWYQQTPGQGLQFLFEYFSETQRNKGNFPGRFSGRQFSNSRSEMNVSTLELGDSALYLCASSGGLANNEQFFGPGTRLTVL.

In this sample, this clonotype turned up a few times. J is TRBJ2-5 and V is TRBV12-3 or TRBV12-4; 10 nucleotides line up with TRBD1. V shed 0 bases, J shed 4 bases, and the junction held 5 bases outside the gene matches. The CDR3 consists of 16 residues. CDR3 sequence reads: CASSLAGQGYSETQYF. Written as DNA, the CDR3 is TGTGCCAGCAGTTTAGCGGGACAGGGGTATTCAGAGACCCAGTACTTC.

This clonotype has a handful of counts. The chain combines TRBV6-1 with TRBJ2-2; D is perhaps TRBD1 (6 bases). Germline CDR1 reads MNHNS; CDR2 reads SASEGT. Trimming took off 10 bases at V and 7 bases at J, with 22 bases between the two ends. The CDR3 extends over 15 amino acids. CDR3 sequence (DNA): TGTGCCACCCCTCGGGGACACGACGGAGACGGGGAGCTGTTTTTT. Its protein product is CATPRGHDGDGELFF.

The chain carries TRBV20-1 and TRBJ1-4; no firm D call. Germline-derived CDR1 and CDR2 are DFQATT and SNEGSKA (reference sequence). V lost 5 bases to trimming and J lost 5 bases, with 12 bases between them. The CDR3 totals 13 residues. The CDR3 DNA is TGCAGTGCTTCAGACGGAAACAATGAAAAACTGTTTTTT. It is translated as CSASDGNNEKLFF.